The rows below give T cell receptor beta chains drawn from one sample of a study of T cell changes during pregnancy in multiple sclerosis. Using immunoSEQ multiplex PCR, the repertoire was profiled, and TCRdb retains in-frame clones only, with some absent. Of fewer than 65,000 clones in the sample, 90% were seen once. Material: peripheral blood, obtained in the first trimester of pregnancy. The source of these receptors is a female donor in good health, enrolled as a control in a pregnancy study. CDR3s include the opening cysteine and the closing phenylalanine or tryptophan. The D gene is left open where the match is weak. Clone size is given for some rows only: seen once, a few or many times, or a class if the clone is expanded.

TRBJ1-2 TRBV28 TRBD1 once TGTGCCAGCAGTTCCGCCTGGACAGGGAACTATGGCTACACCTTC CASSSAWTGNYGYTF
TRBJ2-7 TRBV4-2 TRBD1 . TGTGCCAGCACCGTTACGATGCGGACAGGGCCAGCCTACGAGCAGTACTTC CASTVTMRTGPAYEQYF
TRBJ2-7 TRBV21-1 . . TGTGCCAGCAGCAAAGACCCAGCCGGGACTAGCGGGGCTAATGAGCAGTACTTC CASSKDPAGTSGANEQYF
TRBJ1-1 TRBV7-9 TRBD1 . TGTGCCAGCAGCTTAGATTACAGGGGGAACACTGAAGCTTTCTTT CASSLDYRGNTEAFF
TRBJ2-5 TRBV7-9 . . TGTGCCAGCAGCTTACTCAACAGCCAAGAGACCCAGTACTTC CASSLLNSQETQYF
TRBJ2-3 TRBV5-4 TRBD1 . TGTGCCAGCACCCCGGACAGGGGGTTCACAGATACGCAGTATTTT CASTPDRGFTDTQYF
TRBJ2-1 TRBV7-2 . . TGTGCCAGCAGCTTCTCCCGAGACCGGAGTTACAATGAGCAGTTCTTC CASSFSRDRSYNEQFF
TRBJ2-2 TRBV7-2 . . TGTGCCAGCAGACCTTGGGCGGGGTCTACCGGGGAGCTGTTTTTT CASRPWAGSTGELFF
TRBJ2-2 TRBV7-2 . . TGTGCCAGCAGCCCCCTAGGGGTGAAGAACACCGGGGAGCTGTTTTTT CASSPLGVKNTGELFF
TRBJ2-1 TRBV6-5 . . TGTGCCAGCAGGCGGGGCAGCTCCTACAATGAGCAGTTCTTC CASRRGSSYNEQFF
TRBJ1-1 TRBV6-5 . . TGTGCCAGCAGTCCCGAGGGTGAAGGGCGGACTGAAGCTTTCTTT CASSPEGEGRTEAFF
TRBJ2-7 TRBV7-2 . . TGTGCCAGCAGCGGGGGGGGGCGGGCAACCTACGAGCAGTACTTC CASSGGGRATYEQYF
TRBJ1-1 TRBV10-2 TRBD1 . TGCGCCAGCAGTGGATCGGGACAGGGCCACTCCGACGGAGGGGTCACTGAAGCTTTCTTT CASSGSGQGHSDGGVTEAFF
TRBJ2-7 TRBV4-2 TRBD2 . TGTGCCAGCAGCCAAGGCGGGAGCTCCTACGAGCAGTACTTC CASSQGGSSYEQYF
TRBJ2-2 TRBV6-6 . . TGTGCCAGCAGTTATCCGACTGAAACCGGGGAGCTGTTTTTT CASSYPTETGELFF
TRBJ1-6 TRBV9 . . TGTGCCAGCAGCGCGAGAGGTGGCAGCTCCTATAATTCACCCCTCCACTTT CASSARGGSSYNSPLHF
TRBJ1-2 TRBV30 TRBD1 . TGTGCCTGGGGGACACAGGGGTCCTATGGCTACACCTTC CAWGTQGSYGYTF
TRBJ1-1 TRBV7-9 TRBD1 . TGTGCCAGCAGCAGCGGACAGGAGTCGGAAGCTTTCTTT CASSSGQESEAFF
TRBJ2-3 TRBV7-3 . . TGTGCCAGCAGCTTAGATACCGCCTCGGGTACGCAGTATTTT CASSLDTASGTQYF
TRBJ2-1 TRBV4-2 TRBD2 . TGTGCCAGCAGCCCCAGAGGGCTAGCGGGAGTCGAAGAGCAGTTCTTC CASSPRGLAGVEEQFF
TRBJ2-2 TRBV5-4 TRBD2 . TGTGCCAGCAGCTTGGGGGCTAGCGGGGCCCTCACCGGGGAGCTGTTTTTT CASSLGASGALTGELFF
TRBJ2-7 TRBV29-1 TRBD2 . TGCAGCGTTCGACTAGCGTCCACCTACGAGCAGTACTTC CSVRLASTYEQYF
TRBJ2-7 TRBV6-5 TRBD1 . TGTGCCAGCAGAGGAACCGGGACAGGAATATACGAGCAGTACTTC CASRGTGTGIYEQYF
TRBJ2-7 TRBV14 TRBD2 . TGTGCCAGCAGCCAGATAGCGGGGGCCCTCTACGAGCAGTACTTC CASSQIAGALYEQYF
TRBJ2-3 TRBV18 TRBD1 . TGTGCCAGCTCACTGGAACCGGGACAGGGGGCGTTGGATACGCAGTATTTT CASSLEPGQGALDTQYF
TRBJ2-7 TRBV19 TRBD1 . TGTGCCAGTAGTGTAGACAGGGCCCCCTACGAGCAGTACTTC CASSVDRAPYEQYF
TRBJ2-7 TRBV11-2 . . TGTGCCAGCAGCTTACTCGGCAGGGGCTACGAGCAGTACTTC CASSLLGRGYEQYF
TRBJ2-3 TRBV9 TRBD1 . TGTGCCAGCAGCGTGACAGGGGCCCGCACAGATACGCAGTATTTT CASSVTGARTDTQYF
TRBJ1-1 TRBV29-1 TRBD1 . TGCAGCGCTGACAGGGATCGCACTGAAGCTTTCTTT CSADRDRTEAFF
TRBJ1-3 TRBV4-2 TRBD1 . TGTGCCAGCAGCCCCCCACTTCTGGGGACAGGGACCTTGAGCTCTGGAAACACCATATATTTT CASSPPLLGTGTLSSGNTIYF
TRBJ2-7 TRBV7-2 . . TGTGCCAGCAGCTTAGCCCCTAGCCGCCTCTCCTACGAGCAGTACTTC CASSLAPSRLSYEQYF
TRBJ2-3 TRBV7-2 . . TGTGCCAGCAGCTTAGATGGAGGGAGCACAGATACGCAGTATTTT CASSLDGGSTDTQYF
TRBJ2-1 TRBV6-4 . . TGTGCCAGCAGTGACCAGGGGCACAATGAGCAGTTCTTC CASSDQGHNEQFF
TRBJ1-2 TRBV6-1 . . TGTGCCAGCAGTGAATTCTCGGGAGCTAACTATGGCTACACCTTC CASSEFSGANYGYTF
TRBJ1-1 TRBV5-1 . . TGCGCCAGCAGCCTTATGGGGCCGCCGAACACTGAAGCTTTCTTT CASSLMGPPNTEAFF
TRBJ1-2 TRBV30 . . TGTGCCTGGACTACAGGTACCTCGGGCTATGGCTACACCTTC CAWTTGTSGYGYTF
TRBJ2-7 TRBV28 . . TGTGCCAGCAGTTTGCCGGGTAAGCAGTACTTC CASSLPGKQYF
TRBJ2-7 TRBV2 . once TGTGCCAGCAACAGCCCCGCCCTAAGGGGGTCCTACGAGCAGTACTTC CASNSPALRGSYEQYF
TRBJ2-7 TRBV4-1 . . TGCGCCAGCAGCCAAGGAGCGACAGCGGGCTCCTACGAGCAGTACTTC CASSQGATAGSYEQYF
TRBJ2-2 TRBV30 . once TGTGCCTGGAGTGTACTGAGCACCGGGGAGCTGTTTTTT CAWSVLSTGELFF
TRBJ1-6 TRBV15 TRBD1 . TGTGCCACCAGCAGATCGCTCCAGGGACAGGCGGATTCACCCCTCCACTTT CATSRSLQGQADSPLHF
TRBJ2-3 TRBV6-5 TRBD1 . TGTGCCAGCAGTTCGAAGGGACAGGGGGCAGATACGCAGTATTTT CASSSKGQGADTQYF
TRBJ2-1 TRBV7-9 . . TGTGCCAGCAGCTTACCCGGTAATGAGCAGTTCTTC CASSLPGNEQFF
TRBJ2-5 TRBV7-9 . once TGTGCCAGCAGCTTAAGGCCAGGTACCCAGTACTTC CASSLRPGTQYF
TRBJ2-3 TRBV5-1 . . TGCGCCAAGGGGGGGTACCCAACAGATACGCAGTATTTT CAKGGYPTDTQYF
TRBJ2-5 TRBV7-9 TRBD2 once TGTGCCAGCAGCTTAGGGGCTAGCGGGGGGGCAGGAGAGACCCAGTACTTC CASSLGASGGAGETQYF
TRBJ1-1 TRBV7-9 TRBD1 . TGTGCCAGCAGCTCTAACAGGGGAGGATTTAAGGGCATGAACACTGAAGCTTTCTTT CASSSNRGGFKGMNTEAFF
TRBJ1-4 TRBV15 TRBD1 . TGTGCCACCAGCGTTCAGGGGGTGGGTGCAACTAATGAAAAACTGTTTTTT CATSVQGVGATNEKLFF
TRBJ1-3 TRBV28 . . TGTGCCAGCAGTTTACCCTTCTACAGTGCTGGAAACACCATATATTTT CASSLPFYSAGNTIYF
TRBJ1-1 TRBV5-4 TRBD1 . TGTGCCAGCAGCTTATCCCGGGACAGAGAAGCTTTCTTT CASSLSRDREAFF
TRBJ2-3 TRBV14 TRBD1 . TGTGCCAGCAGCCATAAGAGACAGGGGTCGGATACGCAGTATTTT CASSHKRQGSDTQYF
TRBJ1-2 TRBV19 TRBD1 . TGTGCCAGTAGTATAGATCGACTCGGGACAGTAAATGGCTACACCTTC CASSIDRLGTVNGYTF
TRBJ1-2 TRBV10-3 . . TGTGCCGCGACGCCGGTGGGGCTTTACTATGGCTACACCTTC CAATPVGLYYGYTF